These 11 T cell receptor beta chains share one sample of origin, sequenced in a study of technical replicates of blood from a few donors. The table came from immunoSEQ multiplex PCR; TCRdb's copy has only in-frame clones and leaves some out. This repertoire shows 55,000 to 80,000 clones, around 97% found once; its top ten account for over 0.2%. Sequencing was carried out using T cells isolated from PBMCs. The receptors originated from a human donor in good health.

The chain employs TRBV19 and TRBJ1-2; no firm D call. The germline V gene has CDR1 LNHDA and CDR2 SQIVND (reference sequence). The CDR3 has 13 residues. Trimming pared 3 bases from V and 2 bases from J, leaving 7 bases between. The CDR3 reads CASSMGGNYGYTF. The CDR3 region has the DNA TGTGCCAGTAGTATGGGCGGGAACTATGGCTACACCTTC.

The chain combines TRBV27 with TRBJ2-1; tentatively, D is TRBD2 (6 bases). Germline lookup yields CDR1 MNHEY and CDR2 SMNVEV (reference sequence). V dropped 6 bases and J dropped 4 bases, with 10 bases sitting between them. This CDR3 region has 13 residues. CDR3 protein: CASSSSEYNEQFF. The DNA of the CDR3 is TGTGCCAGCAGCTCTAGCGAGTACAATGAGCAGTTCTTC.

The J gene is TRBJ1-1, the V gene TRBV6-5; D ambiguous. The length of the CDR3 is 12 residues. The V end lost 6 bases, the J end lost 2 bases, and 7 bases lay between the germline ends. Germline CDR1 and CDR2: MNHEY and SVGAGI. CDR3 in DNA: TGTGCCAGCAGGAGAAGCAACACTGAAGCTTTCTTT. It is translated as CASRRSNTEAFF.

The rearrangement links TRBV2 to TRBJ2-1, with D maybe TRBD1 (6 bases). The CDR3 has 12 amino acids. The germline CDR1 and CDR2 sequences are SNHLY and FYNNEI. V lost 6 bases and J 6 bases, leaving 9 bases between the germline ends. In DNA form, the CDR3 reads TGTGCCAGCAGAGAACAGGGCAATGAGCAGTTCTTC. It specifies CASREQGNEQFF.

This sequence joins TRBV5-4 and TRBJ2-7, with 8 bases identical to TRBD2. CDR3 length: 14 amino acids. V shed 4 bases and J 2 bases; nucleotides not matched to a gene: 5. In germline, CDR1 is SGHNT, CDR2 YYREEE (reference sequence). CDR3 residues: CASSPGLATYEQYF. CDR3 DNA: TGTGCCAGCAGCCCAGGACTAGCCACCTACGAGCAGTACTTC.

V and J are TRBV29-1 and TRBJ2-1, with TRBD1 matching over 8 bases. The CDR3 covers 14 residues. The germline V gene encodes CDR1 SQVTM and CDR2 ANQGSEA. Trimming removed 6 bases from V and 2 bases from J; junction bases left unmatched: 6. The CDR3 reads CSVSRQGPYNEQFF. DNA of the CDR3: TGCAGCGTATCCCGACAGGGGCCCTACAATGAGCAGTTCTTC.

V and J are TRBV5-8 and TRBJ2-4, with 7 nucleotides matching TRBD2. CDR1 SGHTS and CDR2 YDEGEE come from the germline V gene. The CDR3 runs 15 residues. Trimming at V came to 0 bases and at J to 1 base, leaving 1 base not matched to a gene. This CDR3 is CASSLVGGAKNIQYF. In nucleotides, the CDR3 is TGTGCCAGCAGCTTGGTGGGGGGGGCCAAAAACATTCAGTACTTC.

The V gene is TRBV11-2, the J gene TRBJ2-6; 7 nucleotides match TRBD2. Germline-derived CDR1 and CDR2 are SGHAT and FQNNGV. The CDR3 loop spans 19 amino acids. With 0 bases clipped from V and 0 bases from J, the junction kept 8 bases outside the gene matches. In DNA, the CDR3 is TGTGCCAGCAGCTTAGATTTTAGCGGGTTTAGCTCTGGGGCCAACGTCCTGACTTTC. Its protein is CASSLDFSGFSSGANVLTF.

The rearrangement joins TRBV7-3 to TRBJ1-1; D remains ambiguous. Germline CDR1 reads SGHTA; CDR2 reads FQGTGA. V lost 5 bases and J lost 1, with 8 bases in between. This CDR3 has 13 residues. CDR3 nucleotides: TGTGCCAGCAGCGAACAGCCGAACACTGAAGCTTTCTTT. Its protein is CASSEQPNTEAFF.

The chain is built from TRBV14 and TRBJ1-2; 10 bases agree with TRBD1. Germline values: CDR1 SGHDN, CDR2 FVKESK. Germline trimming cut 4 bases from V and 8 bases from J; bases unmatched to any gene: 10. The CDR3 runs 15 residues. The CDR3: CASSRWGQGRVGYTF. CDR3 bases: TGTGCCAGCAGCCGCTGGGGACAGGGGAGAGTCGGCTACACCTTC.

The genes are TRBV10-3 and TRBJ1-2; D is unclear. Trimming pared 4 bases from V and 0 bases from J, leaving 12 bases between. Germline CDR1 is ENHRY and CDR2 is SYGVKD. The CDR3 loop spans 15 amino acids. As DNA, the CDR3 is TGTGCCATCAGTGGGATGGGTGGGCCTAACTATGGCTACACCTTC. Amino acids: CAISGMGGPNYGYTF.